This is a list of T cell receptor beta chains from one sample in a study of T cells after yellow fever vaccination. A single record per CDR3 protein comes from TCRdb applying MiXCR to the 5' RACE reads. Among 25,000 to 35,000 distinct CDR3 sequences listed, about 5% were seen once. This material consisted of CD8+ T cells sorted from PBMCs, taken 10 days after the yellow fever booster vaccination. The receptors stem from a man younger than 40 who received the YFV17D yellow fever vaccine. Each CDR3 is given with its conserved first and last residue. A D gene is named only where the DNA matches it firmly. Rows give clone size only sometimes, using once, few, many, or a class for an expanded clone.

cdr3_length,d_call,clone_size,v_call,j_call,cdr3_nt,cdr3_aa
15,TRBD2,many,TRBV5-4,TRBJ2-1,TGTGCCATAGGACTAGCGGGCTCCTTACAAAGTGAGCAGTTCTTC,CAIGLAGSLQSEQFF
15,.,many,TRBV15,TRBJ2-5,TGTGCCACCAGCAGAGATTTAAGTCATCAAGAGACCCAGTACTTC,CATSRDLSHQETQYF
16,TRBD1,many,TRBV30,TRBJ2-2,TGTGCCTGGATCCAAAGCGACAGGGCGAACACCGGGGAGCTGTTTTTT,CAWIQSDRANTGELFF
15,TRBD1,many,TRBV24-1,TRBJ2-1,TGTGCCACCAGTCCCCGGGACAGGGACTACAATGAGCAGTTCTTC,CATSPRDRDYNEQFF
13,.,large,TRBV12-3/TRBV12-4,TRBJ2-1,TGTGCCAGCAGTTTCCAGGGGCGGGATGAGCAGTTCTTC,CASSFQGRDEQFF
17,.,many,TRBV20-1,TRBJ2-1,TGCAGTGCTAGATCCCTTTCGGGACTTAGCTCCTACAATGAGCAGTTCTTC,CSARSLSGLSSYNEQFF
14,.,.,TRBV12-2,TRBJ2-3,TGTGCAAGTCGCACCATAGCCCGGGAAGATACGCAGTATTTT,CASRTIAREDTQYF
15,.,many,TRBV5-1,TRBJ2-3,TGCGCCAGTCGGTGGGCAGTGGATAGCACAGATACGCAGTATTTT,CASRWAVDSTDTQYF
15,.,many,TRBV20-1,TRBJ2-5,TGCAGTGCTAGAGATCCCGGGGGACCCGGAGAGACCCAGTACTTC,CSARDPGGPGETQYF
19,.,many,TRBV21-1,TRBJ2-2,TGTGCCAGCAGCAAAAGTTGGGCTGGCAGGGGGCTTTACACCGGGGAGCTGTTTTTT,CASSKSWAGRGLYTGELFF
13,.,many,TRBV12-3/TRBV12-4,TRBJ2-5,TGTGCCAGCTTCAGCGGACCCCAAGAGACCCAGTACTTC,CASFSGPQETQYF
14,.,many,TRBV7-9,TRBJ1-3,TGTGCCAGCAGCCCCCCACCCTCGTCAAACACCATATATTTT,CASSPPPSSNTIYF
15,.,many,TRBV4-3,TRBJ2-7,TGCGCCAGCAGCCAATATCGGGGAGGCTCCTACGAGCAGTACTTC,CASSQYRGGSYEQYF
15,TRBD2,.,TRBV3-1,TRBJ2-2,TGTGCCTGCTGCCCCGGGACTAGCGACACCGGGGAGCTGTTTTTT,CACCPGTSDTGELFF
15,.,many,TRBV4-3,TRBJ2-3,TGCGCCAGCAGCCCCAAGGAGCTAGACACAGATACGCAGTATTTT,CASSPKELDTDTQYF
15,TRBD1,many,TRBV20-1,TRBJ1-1,TGCAGTGCAGGACCCGGGACAGGTTCAGTTACTGAAGCTTTCTTT,CSAGPGTGSVTEAFF
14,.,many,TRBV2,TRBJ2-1,TGTGCCAGCATTTCCGGGACTCTATACAATGAGCAGTTCTTC,CASISGTLYNEQFF
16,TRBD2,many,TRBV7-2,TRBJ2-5,TGTGCCAGCAGCTCCGGACTAGCGGGCCTTCAAGAGACCCAGTACTTC,CASSSGLAGLQETQYF
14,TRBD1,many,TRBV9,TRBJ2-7,TGTGCCAGCAGCGTAGGGGACAGCTCCTACGAGCAGTACTTC,CASSVGDSSYEQYF
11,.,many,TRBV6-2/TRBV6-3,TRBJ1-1,TGTGCCAGCAGTTACGGCACTGAAGCTTTCTTT,CASSYGTEAFF
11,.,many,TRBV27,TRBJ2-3,TGTGCCAGCATTCGCCTTGGTACGCAGTATTTT,CASIRLGTQYF
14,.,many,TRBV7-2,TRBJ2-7,TGTGCCAGCAGCCTACAGGGAGGAGGAATCGAGCAGTACTTC,CASSLQGGGIEQYF
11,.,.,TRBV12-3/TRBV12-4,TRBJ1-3,TGTGCCAGCAACTCTGAAGACACCATATATTTT,CASNSEDTIYF
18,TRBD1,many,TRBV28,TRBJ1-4,TGTGCCAGCCCTCCGGGACAGGCAAAAGTGGCAACTAATGAAAAACTGTTTTTT,CASPPGQAKVATNEKLFF
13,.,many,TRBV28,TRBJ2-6,TGTGCCAGCAGGCTCCCCGGGGCCAACGTCCTGACTTTC,CASRLPGANVLTF
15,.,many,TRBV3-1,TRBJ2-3,TGTGCCAGCAGCCAGGAAAACAGGGAGACGGATACGCAGTATTTT,CASSQENRETDTQYF
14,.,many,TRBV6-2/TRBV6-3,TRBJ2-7,TGTGCCAGCAGCCCGATGGGCCTCTCCTACGAGCAGTACTTC,CASSPMGLSYEQYF
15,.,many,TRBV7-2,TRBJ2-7,TGTGCCAGCAGCTTAGCAGGGTTACAGGGCTACGAGCAGTACTTC,CASSLAGLQGYEQYF
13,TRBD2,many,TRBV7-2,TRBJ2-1,TGTGCCAGCAGCCCACGGGAGGGGAATGAGCAGTTCTTC,CASSPREGNEQFF
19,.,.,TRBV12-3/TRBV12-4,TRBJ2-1,TGTGCCCGCAGCGTGCCGGGACTCGGGCCTATAAGCTCCTACAATGAGCAGTTCTTC,CARSVPGLGPISSYNEQFF
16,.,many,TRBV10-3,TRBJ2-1,TGTGCCATCAGTGCACAGGAGGACTACTCCTACAATGAGCAGTTCTTC,CAISAQEDYSYNEQFF
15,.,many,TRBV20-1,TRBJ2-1,TGCAGTGCTAGAGATCTCGCACTAGCCTTGGATGAGCAGTTCTTC,CSARDLALALDEQFF
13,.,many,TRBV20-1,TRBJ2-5,TGCAGTGCTAGTAATGTATGGGGAGAGACCCAGTACTTC,CSASNVWGETQYF
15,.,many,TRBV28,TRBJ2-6,TGTGCCAGCAGTTTAAGGGGCTCTGGGGCCAACGTCCTGACTTTC,CASSLRGSGANVLTF
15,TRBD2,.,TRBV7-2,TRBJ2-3,TGTGCCAGCAGCTTAGGGGACTACCTACTAGATACGCAGTATTTT,CASSLGDYLLDTQYF
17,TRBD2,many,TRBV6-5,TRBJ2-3,TGTGCCAGCAGTTATGATACTAGCGGGAAATACACAGATACGCAGTATTTT,CASSYDTSGKYTDTQYF
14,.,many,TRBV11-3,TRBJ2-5,TGTGCCAGCAGTCCCACCCTTCCCGGAGAGACCCAGTACTTC,CASSPTLPGETQYF
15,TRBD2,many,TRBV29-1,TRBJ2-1,TGCAGCGTTAGGCTAGCGGGAGGGTCCTACAATGAGCAGTTCTTC,CSVRLAGGSYNEQFF
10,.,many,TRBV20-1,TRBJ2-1,TGCAGTGTACCTGCCAATGAGCAGTTCTTC,CSVPANEQFF
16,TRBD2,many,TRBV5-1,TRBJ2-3,TGCGCCAGCAGCCCTCGGGGGACTAGCGGACTAGATACGCAGTATTTT,CASSPRGTSGLDTQYF
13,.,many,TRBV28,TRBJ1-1,TGTGCCAGCAGTTTCGTCGGTAACACTGAAGCTTTCTTT,CASSFVGNTEAFF
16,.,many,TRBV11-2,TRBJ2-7,TGTGCCAGCAGCGTCCATTCCGAAACAGGTTACTACGAGCAGTACTTC,CASSVHSETGYYEQYF
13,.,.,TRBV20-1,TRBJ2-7,TGCAGTGCTAGTTCGGGATACAATTACGAGCAGTACTTC,CSASSGYNYEQYF
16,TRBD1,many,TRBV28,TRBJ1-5,TGTGCCAGCAGTTTATTGGGGACAGGGGGCGACCAGCCCCAGCATTTT,CASSLLGTGGDQPQHF
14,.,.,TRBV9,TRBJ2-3,TGTGCCAGCAGCTCAGGGGACTCCACAGATACGCAGTATTTT,CASSSGDSTDTQYF
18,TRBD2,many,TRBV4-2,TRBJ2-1,TGTGCCAGCAGCCAAGTTATACTAGCGGGAGGGCCGGGGGATGAGCAGTTCTTC,CASSQVILAGGPGDEQFF
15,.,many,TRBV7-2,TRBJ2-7,TGTGCCAGCAGCTTAGGAGACGGAGGGTGGTACGAGCAGTACTTC,CASSLGDGGWYEQYF
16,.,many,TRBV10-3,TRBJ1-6,TGTGCCATCAGCCCGACCCTACCGCCCAAGGAGTCACCCCTCCACTTT,CAISPTLPPKESPLHF
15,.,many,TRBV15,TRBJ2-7,TGTGCCACCAGCAGAGCCGGGGAAGCAGTCAACGAGCAGTACTTC,CATSRAGEAVNEQYF
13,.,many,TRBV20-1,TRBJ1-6,TGCAGTGCTAAACAGGGACCTAATTCACCCCTCCACTTT,CSAKQGPNSPLHF
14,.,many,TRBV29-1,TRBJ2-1,TGCAGCGCTCCCGTCAGGGGCTCCTACAATGAGCAGTTCTTC,CSAPVRGSYNEQFF
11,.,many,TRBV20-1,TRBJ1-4,TGCAGTGCTAGAGCTGTCGAAAAACTGTTTTTT,CSARAVEKLFF
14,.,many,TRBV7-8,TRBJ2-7,TGTGCCAGCAGCCGGACAGGGAGGGACTACGAGCAGTACTTC,CASSRTGRDYEQYF
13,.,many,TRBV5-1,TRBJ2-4,TGCGCCAGCAGCTTGGCCCCCAAAAACATTCAGTACTTC,CASSLAPKNIQYF
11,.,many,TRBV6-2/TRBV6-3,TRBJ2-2,TGTGCCACAGGAGAAACCGGGGAGCTGTTTTTT,CATGETGELFF
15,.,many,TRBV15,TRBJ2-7,TGTGCCACCAGCAGAGTGGCTAGCGCAGCCTACGAGCAGTACTTC,CATSRVASAAYEQYF
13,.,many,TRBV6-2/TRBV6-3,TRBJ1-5,TGTGCCAGCAGGAGCAGGTTCGATCAGCCCCAGCATTTT,CASRSRFDQPQHF